These 9 T cell receptor beta chains were all obtained from the same sample, sequenced in a study of post-analysis software for immune sequencing data. Regarding the study as a whole: TRBV5-6, TRBV5-1 and TRBV20-1 belonged to a set of about five TRBV segments that were more frequent in patients than controls.

Unique molecular identifiers tagged the TCR beta cDNA libraries. A single record per CDR3 protein comes from TCRdb applying MiXCR to the PCR reads. The sample yields fewer than 850,000 distinct CDR3 sequences, 30% seen once. Their target antigens are unknown. The sequencing input was blood. All receptors come from a girl aged 5 to 17 with multiple sclerosis.

The chain recombines TRBV29-1 with TRBJ2-3; no clear D. The length of the CDR3 is 14 residues. Trimming pared 8 bases from V and 2 bases from J, leaving 17 bases between. Germline V gives CDR1 SQVTM, CDR2 ANQGSEA. As DNA, the CDR3 is TGCAGCTCGAGGCTTAGGGCCTACACAGATACGCAGTATTTT. It is translated as CSSRLRAYTDTQYF.

This clonotype was seen more than once but under ten times. The rearrangement joins TRBV20-1 to TRBJ1-2; 7 positions match TRBD1. CDR3 size: 13 residues. The germline CDR1 and CDR2 sequences are DFQATT and SNEGSKA (reference sequence). Losses at the gene ends were 6 bases for V and 4 bases for J; bases not matched to a gene: 8. As DNA, the CDR3 is TGCAGTGCCCAGGACTGGGACAGCTATGGCTACACCTTC. This sequence encodes CSAQDWDSYGYTF.

V gene TRBV29-1 combines with J gene TRBJ2-7, with TRBD1 matching over 7 bases. Trimming cost V 8 bases and J 0 bases; bases outside gene matches: 7. This CDR3 contains 13 residues. Germline V gene lookup returns CDR1 SQVTM and CDR2 ANQGSEA. This chain's CDR3 is CSPSGGPSYEQYF. CDR3 sequence (DNA): TGCAGCCCTTCAGGGGGACCCTCCTACGAGCAGTACTTC.

The chain joins TRBV20-1 to TRBJ2-2; the D is unclear. V lost 5 bases and J lost 8, with 12 bases in between. Germline V lookup: CDR1 DFQATT, CDR2 SNEGSKA (reference sequence). The CDR3 is 12 residues long. The CDR3, as DNA: TGCAGTGCTTCCGCCCCCCGGGGGGAGCTGTTTTTT. This translates into CSASAPRGELFF.

This clonotype was observed a handful of times. The chain employs TRBV6-5 and TRBJ1-6; tentatively, D is TRBD1 (5 bases). This CDR3 is 18 amino acids long. V lost 0 bases, J lost 1 base, and 13 bases lay in between. Germline assignment: CDR1 MNHEY and CDR2 SVGAGI. Written as DNA, the CDR3 is TGTGCCAGCAGTTACTCTCTACCTCGGGGGTCCTATAATTCACCCCTCCACTTT. Translation gives CASSYSLPRGSYNSPLHF.

This clonotype was counted only a few times. The chain is built from TRBV6-5 and TRBJ1-1, with 8 bases aligning to TRBD1. The V gene end was trimmed by 6 bases and the J gene end by 5 bases; junction bases not matched to a gene: 5. The CDR3 totals 13 residues. Germline-derived CDR1 and CDR2 are MNHEY and SVGAGI. The CDR3 DNA follows: TGTGCCAGCAGGGAACAGGGGGTTACTGAAGCTTTCTTT. Translated, it gives CASREQGVTEAFF.

The gene calls are TRBV20-1 and TRBJ2-5; 10 bases match TRBD2. This CDR3 has 16 residues. V lost 3 bases and J lost 3; bases outside the gene matches: 10. Germline V gives CDR1 DFQATT, CDR2 SNEGSKA (reference sequence). The CDR3 DNA sequence: TGCAGTGCTAGGCGGGCAGCGGGGGGGATAGAAGAGACCCAGTACTTC. Translating gives CSARRAAGGIEETQYF.

V and J are TRBV2 and TRBJ2-4, with D hard to call. Germline V gene data show CDR1 as SNHLY and CDR2 as FYNNEI. Trimming pared 2 bases from V and 0 bases from J, leaving 8 bases between. This CDR3 region has 15 residues. Here the CDR3 DNA reads TGTGCCAGCAGTGAAAGTTACCTAGCCAAAAACATTCAGTACTTC. Its protein is CASSESYLAKNIQYF.

This clonotype turned up a few times. V and J are TRBV20-1 and TRBJ2-5, with D possibly matching TRBD2 (6 bases). The DNA end is more similar to TRBJ2-7, so the J call may be wrong. CDR1 DFQATT and CDR2 SNEGSKA come from the germline V gene (reference sequence). The CDR3 has 12 amino acids. CDR3 DNA: TGCAGTGCTGGAAGACTAGCCTACGAGCAGTACTTC. Its translation is CSAGRLAYEQYF.